Below, 10 T cell receptor beta chains from the same sample are listed, as sequenced in a study of blood T cell repertoires in COVID-19. Profiled with immunoSEQ multiplex PCR; TCRdb holds only in-frame clones, not every one. There are 180,000 or so clones in the sample; roughly 79% occur only once, and 6.9% lies in the top ten. The specimen sequenced was peripheral blood. The origin of the receptors is a human donor with acute or convalescent COVID-19. The donor label of this sample is uncertain.

The gene calls are TRBV3-1 (or the pseudogene TRBV3-2) and TRBJ2-7; D call uncertain. V lost 4 bases and J 4 bases, leaving 8 bases between the germline ends. CDR3 length: 12 amino acids. Per germline, CDR1 LGHDT and CDR2 YNNKEL (reference sequence). In DNA, the CDR3 is TGTGCCAGCAGCCTTATCGGGTACGAGCAGTACTTC. Translation: CASSLIGYEQYF.

This chain uses TRBV10-3 with TRBJ1-2; 7 bases line up with TRBD1. From germline, CDR1 is ENHRY and CDR2 SYGVKD. The length of the CDR3 is 13 residues. The V gene end was trimmed by 0 bases and the J gene end by 7 bases; junction bases not matched to a gene: 2. This chain's CDR3 is CAISESGGSGYTF. CDR3 bases: TGTGCCATCAGTGAGTCAGGGGGCTCTGGCTACACCTTC.

This clone occurred a few times. V gene TRBV19 combines with J gene TRBJ2-5; 9 nucleotides line up with TRBD2. V dropped 4 bases and J dropped 4; count of bases not matched to a gene: 10. The CDR3 contains 16 residues. In germline, CDR1 is LNHDA, CDR2 SQIVND (reference sequence). The CDR3 region has the DNA TGTGCCAGTAGTACCCTTTTAGCGGGAGCAGCAGAGACCCAGTACTTC. It is translated as CASSTLLAGAAETQYF.

Comment on this clone: Other DNA sequences in this sample translate to the same CDR3. The V gene is TRBV19, the J gene TRBJ2-2, with D unclear. Germline values: CDR1 LNHDA, CDR2 SQIVND (reference sequence). The CDR3 is 15 residues long. Trimming took off 1 base at V and 0 bases at J, with 6 bases between the two ends. The CDR3 DNA sequence: TGTGCCAGTAGTATAGGCGCCACGAACACCGGGGAGCTGTTTTTT. Protein sequence: CASSIGATNTGELFF.

The chain is built from TRBV30 and TRBJ2-1, with TRBD2 matching 7 bases. The CDR3 has 15 amino acids. From germline, CDR1 is GTSNPN and CDR2 SVGIG (reference sequence). J was trimmed by 8 bases and V by 2 bases; bases with no gene match: 12. CDR3 sequence (DNA): TGTGCCTGGAGTATAGCCCTGGGGGAGGGCGATGAGCAGTTCTTC. Its protein product is CAWSIALGEGDEQFF.

CDR3 DNA: TGCGCCAGCAGCCCAGATTCCCGGGGGAACACTGAAGCTTTCTTT. Its translation is CASSPDSRGNTEAFF. V and J are TRBV5-1 and TRBJ1-1; D is undetermined. The CDR3 has 15 residues. CDR1 and CDR2 from the germline V gene are SGHRS and YFSETQ. With 4 bases removed from V and 1 base from J, the gap between germline ends came to 14 bases.

The CDR3 DNA reads TGTGCCAGCAGCCACGGGACAGGGCTCCAGCCCCAGCATTTT. Translating it yields CASSHGTGLQPQHF. The chain uses TRBV3-1 (or the pseudogene TRBV3-2) and TRBJ1-5, with 9 bases matching TRBD1. The junction had 4 bases not matched to a gene; V was cut back by 3 bases and J by 7 bases. CDR1 is LGHDT, CDR2 YNNKEL, per germline (reference sequence). The CDR3 sequence is 14 residues long.

The J gene is TRBJ2-2, the V gene TRBV2; D gene unclear. Trimming stripped 6 bases from V and 0 bases from J, with 5 bases between. CDR1 is SNHLY and CDR2 is FYNNEI in the germline V gene. The CDR3 loop spans 13 amino acids. The CDR3 coding sequence is TGTGCCAGCAGGACTTCGAACACCGGGGAGCTGTTTTTT. This translates into CASRTSNTGELFF.

The chain carries TRBV6-2 or TRBV6-3 and TRBJ1-1; maybe TRBD1 (5 bases). Germline V gene lookup returns CDR1 MNHEY and CDR2 SVGEGT. The CDR3 runs to 15 residues. V was trimmed by 5 bases and J by 3 bases, leaving 16 bases between them. DNA for the CDR3: TGTGCCAGCAGTGGATCCTTACAGGCGCACACTGAAGCTTTCTTT. This gives the protein CASSGSLQAHTEAFF.

This clone was detected only a few times. The same CDR3 also results from other DNA sequences found in this sample. CDR3 DNA: TGCGCCAGCAGAAATACAGGGGGCACTGAAGCTTTCTTT. It specifies CASRNTGGTEAFF. The chain employs TRBV5-1 and TRBJ1-1, with 8 positions matching TRBD1. The CDR3 spans 13 residues. The junction had 4 bases not matched to a gene; V was cut back by 5 bases and J by 4 bases. Per the germline V gene, CDR1 is SGHRS and CDR2 is YFSETQ.